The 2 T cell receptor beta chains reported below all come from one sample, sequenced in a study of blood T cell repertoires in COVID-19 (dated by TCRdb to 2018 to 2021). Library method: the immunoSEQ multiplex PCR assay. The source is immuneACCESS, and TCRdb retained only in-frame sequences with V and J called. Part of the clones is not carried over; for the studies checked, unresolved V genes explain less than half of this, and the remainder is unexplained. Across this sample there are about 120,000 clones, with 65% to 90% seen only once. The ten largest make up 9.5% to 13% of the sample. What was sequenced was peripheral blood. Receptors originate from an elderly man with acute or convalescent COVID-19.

The CDR3 spells CASSAQGAHGYTF. The DNA for the CDR3 is TGTGCCAGCAGCGCTCAGGGGGCACATGGCTACACCTTC. J is TRBJ1-2 and V is TRBV5-5, with 8 bases aligning to TRBD1. Germline CDR1 is SGHKS and CDR2 is YYEKEE (reference sequence). Trimming took 4 bases from V and 6 from J; bases not matched to a gene: 5. CDR3 size: 13 residues. Together with reference TRBV5-5 and TRBJ1-2, the CDR3 gives the full variable domain: DAGVTQSPTHLIKTRGQQVTLRCSPISGHKSVSWYQQVLGQGPQFIFQYYEKEERGRGNFPDRFSARQFPNYSSELNVNALLLGDSALYLCASSAQGAHGYTFGSGTRLTVV.

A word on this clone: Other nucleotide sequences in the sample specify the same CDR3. CDR3 residues: CSVAGVGEKLFF. In DNA form, the CDR3 reads TGCAGCGTTGCCGGGGTGGGGGAAAAACTGTTTTTT. The gene calls are TRBV29-1 and TRBJ1-4; no clear D. The CDR3 sequence is 12 residues long. Germline V gene sequence: CDR1 SQVTM, CDR2 ANQGSEA. V dropped 4 bases and J dropped 8 bases, with 11 bases sitting between them.